This is a list of T cell receptor beta chains from one sample in a study of T cell repertoires in cytomegalovirus infection. TCRdb independently ran MiXCR on the reads; one entry per CDR3 protein. The sample has roughly 80,000 distinct CDR3 sequences; 20% to 30% are singletons. Their antigens are not known. This specimen consisted of CD8+ T cells from cultured PBMCs, obtained from culture after CMV antigen stimulation. These receptor sequences come from a human donor in good health (CMV status not recorded). Some clones in this sample may be carry-over from other donors' samples. Each CDR3 is given with its conserved first and last residue. Fields, in order: clone size, D gene, V gene, J gene, CDR3 protein, CDR3 DNA. A D gene is named only where the DNA matches it firmly. Clone size is shown for a subset of rows, as once, few, many or a class of expanded clone.

clone_size: few; d_call: TRBD1; v_call: TRBV6-2/TRBV6-3; j_call: TRBJ1-1; cdr3_aa: CASSLTGGKRTEAFF; cdr3_nt: TGTGCCAGCAGTTTGACAGGGGGCAAGCGCACTGAAGCTTTCTTT
clone_size: many; d_call: TRBD1; v_call: TRBV4-1; j_call: TRBJ1-5; cdr3_aa: CASSPETGTAQPQHF; cdr3_nt: TGCGCCAGCAGCCCCGAGACAGGGACCGCGCAGCCCCAGCATTTT
clone_size: NA; d_call: TRBD2; v_call: TRBV29-1; j_call: TRBJ2-3; cdr3_aa: CSVDSGLAVQYF; cdr3_nt: TGCAGCGTTGACTCCGGACTAGCGGTGCAGTATTTT
clone_size: few; d_call: NA; v_call: TRBV5-1; j_call: TRBJ1-3; cdr3_aa: CASSRRRGSSGNTIYF; cdr3_nt: TGCGCCAGCAGCCGCAGGAGGGGCTCCTCTGGAAACACCATATATTTT
clone_size: many; d_call: NA; v_call: TRBV6-2/TRBV6-3; j_call: TRBJ1-1; cdr3_aa: CASSYGGGASSEAFF; cdr3_nt: TGTGCCAGCAGTTACGGGGGGGGGGCATCGTCTGAAGCTTTCTTT
clone_size: NA; d_call: NA; v_call: TRBV29-1; j_call: TRBJ2-2; cdr3_aa: CSVDGAGTGTGELFF; cdr3_nt: TGCAGCGTTGACGGAGCCGGGACTGGAACCGGGGAGCTGTTTTTT
clone_size: NA; d_call: TRBD2; v_call: TRBV13; j_call: TRBJ2-5; cdr3_aa: CASSLRGLKETQYF; cdr3_nt: TGTGCCAGCAGCTTACGGGGACTAAAAGAGACCCAGTACTTC
clone_size: NA; d_call: TRBD2; v_call: TRBV2; j_call: TRBJ2-1; cdr3_aa: CASSPGTSGGFNEQFF; cdr3_nt: TGTGCCAGCAGCCCCGGGACTAGCGGGGGGTTCAATGAGCAGTTCTTC
clone_size: NA; d_call: NA; v_call: TRBV6-2/TRBV6-3; j_call: TRBJ2-7; cdr3_aa: CASTDTYEQYF; cdr3_nt: TGTGCCAGCACCGATACCTACGAGCAGTACTTC
clone_size: NA; d_call: NA; v_call: TRBV4-3; j_call: TRBJ2-7; cdr3_aa: CASSQGPSGSYEQYF; cdr3_nt: TGCGCCAGCAGCCAAGGGCCGTCGGGCTCCTACGAGCAGTACTTC
clone_size: NA; d_call: NA; v_call: TRBV7-6; j_call: TRBJ2-7; cdr3_aa: CASSLALPPPYEQYF; cdr3_nt: TGTGCCAGCAGCTTAGCTCTTCCGCCACCCTACGAGCAGTACTTC
clone_size: many; d_call: TRBD1; v_call: TRBV7-9; j_call: TRBJ2-5; cdr3_aa: CASSTGQQETQYF; cdr3_nt: TGTGCCAGCAGCACGGGACAGCAAGAGACCCAGTACTTC
clone_size: many; d_call: NA; v_call: TRBV7-9; j_call: TRBJ1-5; cdr3_aa: CASSPDSSNQPQHF; cdr3_nt: TGTGCCAGCAGCCCGGACAGTAGCAATCAGCCCCAGCATTTT
clone_size: NA; d_call: NA; v_call: TRBV5-4; j_call: TRBJ1-1; cdr3_aa: CASSGRGGENTEAFF; cdr3_nt: TGTGCCAGCAGCGGAAGAGGTGGCGAGAACACTGAAGCTTTCTTT
clone_size: NA; d_call: TRBD1; v_call: TRBV12-3/TRBV12-4; j_call: TRBJ1-1; cdr3_aa: CASSLVATGGRKAFF; cdr3_nt: TGTGCCAGCAGTTTGGTAGCGACAGGGGGACGGAAAGCTTTCTTT
clone_size: many; d_call: TRBD1; v_call: TRBV7-9; j_call: TRBJ2-6; cdr3_aa: CASSPNRGSGANVLTF; cdr3_nt: TGTGCCAGCAGTCCTAACAGGGGATCTGGGGCCAACGTCCTGACTTTC
clone_size: few; d_call: NA; v_call: TRBV20-1; j_call: TRBJ1-5; cdr3_aa: CSAPRGSDHQPQHF; cdr3_nt: TGCAGTGCTCCTCGGGGGTCAGACCATCAGCCCCAGCATTTT
clone_size: NA; d_call: TRBD2; v_call: TRBV9; j_call: TRBJ2-3; cdr3_aa: CASSPRTSHTDTQYF; cdr3_nt: TGTGCCAGCAGCCCCAGGACTAGCCACACAGATACGCAGTATTTT
clone_size: NA; d_call: TRBD1; v_call: TRBV7-9; j_call: TRBJ2-1; cdr3_aa: CASSLEVRGQYNEQFF; cdr3_nt: TGTGCCAGCAGCTTAGAGGTCAGGGGGCAGTACAATGAGCAGTTCTTC
clone_size: many; d_call: NA; v_call: TRBV5-5; j_call: TRBJ1-5; cdr3_aa: CASRPGESNQPQHF; cdr3_nt: TGTGCCAGCAGGCCGGGGGAGAGCAATCAGCCCCAGCATTTT